This TCR beta chain was retrieved from a study of T-cell memory formation after mild COVID-19. Overall study context: Clustering of TCRs was largely donor specific. Study-wide findings and caveats: From day 15 to 85, contracting clones were balanced between CD4 and CD8, whereas later expanders leaned toward CD4+. CD4+ clones that contracted lay mainly in CM and EM; CD8+ ones lay in EMRA.

Constant-segment primers served in 5'RACE that generated TCR alpha and TCR beta cDNA libraries bearing sample barcodes and UMIs. MiXCR, run by TCRdb on the 5' RACE reads, gives a single entry per CDR3 protein. The table records around 200,000 distinct CDR3 sequences, under 12% of them present only once. Comment on this clonotype: What it binds is not known.

This CDR3 is built from 12 residues. Trimming removed 3 bases at V and 5 bases at J, with 5 bases between. The sample comprised PBMCs or a T cell subset sorted from them (not recorded which). The chain has TRBV12-3 or TRBV12-4 and TRBJ1-5; D not resolved. The origin of this receptor is a man younger than 35 who had mild COVID-19 (a few samples of this study predate the infection). Cell type and time point are not known. The CDR3 is CASSFRDQPQHF. The CDR3 bases are TGTGCCAGCAGTTTTAGGGATCAGCCCCAGCATTTT.